This TCR beta chain was identified during a study of T cell repertoires in cytomegalovirus infection. Overall study context: From public TCR beta signatures came an indication of both CMV infection and matching HLA type.

Germline CDR1 reads MNHEY; CDR2 reads SVGAGI. This CDR3 has 15 amino acids. Trimming at V came to 1 base and at J to 5 bases, leaving 6 bases not matched to a gene. TCRdb reprocessed the reads via MiXCR and lists one record per CDR3 protein. The table includes approximately 630,000 distinct CDR3 sequences, 20% to 25% detected once. Findings of the study overall: Summed frequency of public TCR beta families distinguished CMV carriers with the relevant HLA. HLA-C-restricted CMV-specific TCR beta clonotypes prevailed in the ex vivo response.

Ten or more counts support this clonotype. Antigen unknown. The sample consisted of CD8+ T cells from PBMCs. This chain joins TRBV6-5 and TRBJ2-3; 7 nucleotides align to TRBD2. This sequence was found in a human donor in good health (CMV status not recorded). Some clones in this sample may be carry-over from other donors' samples. CDR3 amino acids: CASSYLGGGKDTQYF. CDR3 bases: TGTGCCAGCAGTTACTTGGGGGGGGGAAAAGATACGCAGTATTTT.